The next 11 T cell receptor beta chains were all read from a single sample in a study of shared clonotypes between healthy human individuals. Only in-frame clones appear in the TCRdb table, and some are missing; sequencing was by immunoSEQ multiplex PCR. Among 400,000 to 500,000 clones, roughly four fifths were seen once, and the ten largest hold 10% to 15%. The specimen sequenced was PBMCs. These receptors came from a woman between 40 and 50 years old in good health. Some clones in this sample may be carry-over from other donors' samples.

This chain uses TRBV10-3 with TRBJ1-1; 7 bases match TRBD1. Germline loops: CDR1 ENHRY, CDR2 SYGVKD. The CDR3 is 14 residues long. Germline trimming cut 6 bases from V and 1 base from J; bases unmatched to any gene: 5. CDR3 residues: CAIRAGGSNTEAFF. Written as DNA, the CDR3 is TGTGCCATCAGAGCAGGGGGTTCGAACACTGAAGCTTTCTTT.

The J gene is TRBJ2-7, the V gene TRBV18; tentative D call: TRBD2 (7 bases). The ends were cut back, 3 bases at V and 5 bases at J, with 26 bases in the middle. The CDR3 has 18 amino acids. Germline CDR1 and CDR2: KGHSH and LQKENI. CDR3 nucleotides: TGTGCCAGCTCACCCCAGGGCATGGGGGCGGGAGTAGTCCACGAGCAGTACTTC. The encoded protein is CASSPQGMGAGVVHEQYF.

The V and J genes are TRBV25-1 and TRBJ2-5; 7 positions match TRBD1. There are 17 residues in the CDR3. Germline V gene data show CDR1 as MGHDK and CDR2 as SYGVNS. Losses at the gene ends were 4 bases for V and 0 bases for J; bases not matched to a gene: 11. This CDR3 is CASSGGTANRHQETQYF. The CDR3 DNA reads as TGTGCCAGCAGTGGAGGGACAGCCAACCGACACCAAGAGACCCAGTACTTC.

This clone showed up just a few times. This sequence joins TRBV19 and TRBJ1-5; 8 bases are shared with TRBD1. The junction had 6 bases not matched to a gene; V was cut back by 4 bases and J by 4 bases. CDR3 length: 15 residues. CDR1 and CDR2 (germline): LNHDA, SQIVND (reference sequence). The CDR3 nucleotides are TGTGCCAGTAGTACTCGACAGGGGTGGAATCAGCCCCAGCATTTT. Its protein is CASSTRQGWNQPQHF.

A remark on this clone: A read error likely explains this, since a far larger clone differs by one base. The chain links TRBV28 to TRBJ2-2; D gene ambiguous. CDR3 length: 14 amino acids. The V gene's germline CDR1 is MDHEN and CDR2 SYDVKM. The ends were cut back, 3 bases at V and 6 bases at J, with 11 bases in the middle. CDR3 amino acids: CASSFLGYAGELFF. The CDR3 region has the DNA TGTGCCAGCAGTTTTTTGGGTTACGCCGGGGAGCTGTTTTTT.

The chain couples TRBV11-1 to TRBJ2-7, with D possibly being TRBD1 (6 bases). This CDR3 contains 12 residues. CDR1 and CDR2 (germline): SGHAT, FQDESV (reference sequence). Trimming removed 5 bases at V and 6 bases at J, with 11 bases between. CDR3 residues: CASSQTGVEQYF. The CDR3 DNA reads TGTGCCAGCAGCCAGACAGGTGTCGAGCAGTACTTC.

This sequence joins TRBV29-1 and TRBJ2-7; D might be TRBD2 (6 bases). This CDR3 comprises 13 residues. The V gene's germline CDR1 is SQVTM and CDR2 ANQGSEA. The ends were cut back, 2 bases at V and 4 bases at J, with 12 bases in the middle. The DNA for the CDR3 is TGCAGCGTTGAATCAGCCGGGAGTTACGAGCAGTACTTC. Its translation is CSVESAGSYEQYF.

The CDR3 loop reads CASSLFEYGELFF. The CDR3 DNA sequence: TGTGCCAGCAGCTTATTCGAATACGGGGAGCTGTTTTTT. This rearrangement joins TRBV7-3 to TRBJ2-2; D gene uncertain. V gave up 2 bases and J gave up 7 bases, with 8 bases separating them. The CDR3 has 13 amino acids. Germline V lookup: CDR1 SGHTA, CDR2 FQGTGA.

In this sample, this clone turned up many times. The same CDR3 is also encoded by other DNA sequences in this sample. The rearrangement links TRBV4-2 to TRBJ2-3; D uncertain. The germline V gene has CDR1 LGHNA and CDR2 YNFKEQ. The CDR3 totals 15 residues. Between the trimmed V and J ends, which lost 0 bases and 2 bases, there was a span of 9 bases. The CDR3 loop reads CASSQDKRITDTQYF. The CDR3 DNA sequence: TGTGCCAGCAGCCAAGATAAGCGAATCACAGATACGCAGTATTTT.

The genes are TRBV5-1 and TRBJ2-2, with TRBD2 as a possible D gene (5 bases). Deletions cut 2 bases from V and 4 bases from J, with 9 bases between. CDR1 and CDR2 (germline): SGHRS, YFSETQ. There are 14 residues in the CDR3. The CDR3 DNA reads TGCGCCAGCAGCTTCGGTGGGAGCACCGGGGAGCTGTTTTTT. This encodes CASSFGGSTGELFF. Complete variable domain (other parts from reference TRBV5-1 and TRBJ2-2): KAGVTQTPRYLIKTRGQQVTLSCSPISGHRSVSWYQQTPGQGLQFLFEYFSETQRNKGNFPGRFSGRQFSNSRSEMNVSTLELGDSALYLCASSFGGSTGELFFGEGSRLTVL.

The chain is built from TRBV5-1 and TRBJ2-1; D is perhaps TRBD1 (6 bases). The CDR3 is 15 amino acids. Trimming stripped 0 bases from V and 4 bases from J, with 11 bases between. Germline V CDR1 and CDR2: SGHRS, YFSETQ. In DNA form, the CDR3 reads TGCGCCAGCAGCTTGGATGGACAGCGGTACAATGAGCAGTTCTTC. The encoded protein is CASSLDGQRYNEQFF.